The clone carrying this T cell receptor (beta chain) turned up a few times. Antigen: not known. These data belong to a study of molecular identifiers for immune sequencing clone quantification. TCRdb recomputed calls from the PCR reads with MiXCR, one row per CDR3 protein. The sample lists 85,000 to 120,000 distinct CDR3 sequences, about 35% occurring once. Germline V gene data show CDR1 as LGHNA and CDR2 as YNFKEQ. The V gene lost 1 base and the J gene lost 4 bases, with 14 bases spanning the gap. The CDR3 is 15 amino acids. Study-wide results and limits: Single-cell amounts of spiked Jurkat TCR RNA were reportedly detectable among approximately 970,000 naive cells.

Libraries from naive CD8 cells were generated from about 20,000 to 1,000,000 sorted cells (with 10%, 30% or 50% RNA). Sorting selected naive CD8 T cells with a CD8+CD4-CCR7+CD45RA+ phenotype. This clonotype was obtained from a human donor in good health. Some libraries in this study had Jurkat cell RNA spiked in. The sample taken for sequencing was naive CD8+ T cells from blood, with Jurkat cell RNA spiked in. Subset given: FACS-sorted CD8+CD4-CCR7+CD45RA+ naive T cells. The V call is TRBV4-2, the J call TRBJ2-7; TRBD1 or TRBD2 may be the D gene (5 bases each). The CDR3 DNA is TGTGCCAGCAGCCAAGGGAATGCCAGGGAGTACGAGCAGTACTTC. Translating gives CASSQGNAREYEQYF.